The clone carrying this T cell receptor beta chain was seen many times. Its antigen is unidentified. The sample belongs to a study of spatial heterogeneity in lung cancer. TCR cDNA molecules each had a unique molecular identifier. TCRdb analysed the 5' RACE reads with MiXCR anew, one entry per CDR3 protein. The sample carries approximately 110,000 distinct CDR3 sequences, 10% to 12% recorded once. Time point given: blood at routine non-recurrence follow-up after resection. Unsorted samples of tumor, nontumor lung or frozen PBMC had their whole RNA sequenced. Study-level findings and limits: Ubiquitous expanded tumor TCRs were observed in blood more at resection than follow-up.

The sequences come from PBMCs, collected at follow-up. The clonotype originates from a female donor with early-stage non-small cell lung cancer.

CDR3 residues: CASSSFGISGKGGSQYF. The DNA of the CDR3 is TGTGCCAGCAGCAGCTTTGGGATTAGCGGGAAAGGCGGATCGCAGTATTTT. This chain uses TRBV11-2 with TRBJ2-3, with 8 bases matching TRBD2. The CDR3 extends over 17 amino acids. CDR1 SGHAT and CDR2 FQNNGV come from the germline V gene. J lost 10 bases, V lost 5 bases, and 20 bases had no gene match.